The clone carrying this TCR beta chain was found once. What it binds is not known. The CDR3 is 17 amino acids. CDR1 MDHEN and CDR2 SYDVKM come from the germline V gene. V shed 0 bases and J shed 1 base, with 13 bases lying between them. Sequenced by immunoSEQ multiplex PCR; TCRdb stores in-frame clones only, minus some. This table has 6,500 to 8,500 clones, roughly 90% appearing once. This sample stems from a study of chemoradiotherapy in HPV16-positive cancers. Findings and caveats of the study: Non-HPV-specific T cells did not expand in tumors during treatment, whereas candidate HPV-specific clones and E7-related motifs did.

The TCR originated in a human donor with HPV-associated anogenital cancer. This chain connects TRBV28 to TRBJ1-3, with D perhaps TRBD1 (6 bases). The sequences come from tumor tissue, collected from a patient who underwent chemoradiotherapy. Here the CDR3 DNA reads TGTGCCAGCAGTTTATGGGGGGCCCGAGCTTCTGGAAACACCATATATTTT. As protein: CASSLWGARASGNTIYF.